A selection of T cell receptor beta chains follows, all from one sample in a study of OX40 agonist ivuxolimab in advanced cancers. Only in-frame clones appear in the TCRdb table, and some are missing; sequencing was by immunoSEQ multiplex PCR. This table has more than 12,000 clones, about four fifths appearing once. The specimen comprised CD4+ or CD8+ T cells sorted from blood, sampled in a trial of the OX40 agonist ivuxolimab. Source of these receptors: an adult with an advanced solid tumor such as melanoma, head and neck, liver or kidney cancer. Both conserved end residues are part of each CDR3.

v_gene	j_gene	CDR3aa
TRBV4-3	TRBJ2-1	CASSQDGEGEAYNEQFF
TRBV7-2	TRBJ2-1	CASSLIGLGDNEQFF
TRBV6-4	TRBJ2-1	CASSDTGTSGINEQFF
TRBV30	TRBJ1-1	CVEQEGTNTEAFF
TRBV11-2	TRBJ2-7	CASTTMESHYEQYF
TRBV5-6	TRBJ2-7	CASSLAGVLRAEQYF
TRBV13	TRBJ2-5	CASMGGETQYF
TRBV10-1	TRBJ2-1	CASSESSLAGGEQFF
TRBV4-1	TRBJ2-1	CASSQVQDPSTGQFF
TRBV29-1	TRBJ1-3	CSVEGPGTGILQSGNTIYF
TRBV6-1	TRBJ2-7	CASVALAGVSYEQYF
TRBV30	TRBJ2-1	CASDRGVYNEQFF
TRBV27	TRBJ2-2	CASSFVVANTGELFF
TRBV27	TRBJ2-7	CASSLDPLSYEQYF
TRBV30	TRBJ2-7	CAWSSASGYEQYF
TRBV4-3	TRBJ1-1	CASSPVPTENTEAFF
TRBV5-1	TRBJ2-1	CASSLFQGANNEQFF
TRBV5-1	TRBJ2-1	CASSLVRGTDNEQFF
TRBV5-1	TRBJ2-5	CASSLMGQTQETQYF
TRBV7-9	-	CASSYQGAAYEQYF
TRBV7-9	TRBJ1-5	CASSLAAGGSNQPQHF
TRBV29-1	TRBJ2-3	CSVVFWRGMTDTQYF
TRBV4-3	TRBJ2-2	CASSQDRFGGEGTGELFF
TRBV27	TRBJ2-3	CASSEFGGSLTDTQYF
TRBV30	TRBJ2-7	CAWGAGGYEQYF
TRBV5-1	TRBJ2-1	CASSLANRGSDEQFF
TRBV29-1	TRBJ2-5	CSVVRVSSGRALQETQYF
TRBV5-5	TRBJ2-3	CASSLFSTSGRAPDTQYF
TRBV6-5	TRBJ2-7	CASSSGTSVYEQYF
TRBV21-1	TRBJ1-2	CASSRRREARVRF
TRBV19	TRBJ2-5	CASSIVHRLGETQYF
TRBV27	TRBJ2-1	CASSLQRAVDEQFF
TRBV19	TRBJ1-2	CASSTLNPGTGGLWGYTF
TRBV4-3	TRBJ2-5	CASSQDRGHQETQYF
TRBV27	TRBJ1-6	CASSFPGQHTSPLHF
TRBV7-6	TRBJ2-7	CASSWTDSYEQYF
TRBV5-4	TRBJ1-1	CASSSAGTQDGAFF
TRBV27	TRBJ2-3	CASKGIADTQYF
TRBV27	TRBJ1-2	CASSLSRGALGGYTF
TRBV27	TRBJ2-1	CASSFEFGTSGSHNEQFF
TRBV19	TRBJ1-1	CASSLDRSTEAFF
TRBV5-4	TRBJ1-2	CASSLDSGLSVGGYTF
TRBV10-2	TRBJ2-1	CASSDIQPGEQFF
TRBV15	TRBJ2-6	CATSRGRGSGANVLTF
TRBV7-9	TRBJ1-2	CASRPGTGDGYTF
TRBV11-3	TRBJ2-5	CASSPEENTQYF
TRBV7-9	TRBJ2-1	CASSSGLAGGWTLNDEQFF
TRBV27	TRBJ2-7	CASSSKNAGTEAYEQYF